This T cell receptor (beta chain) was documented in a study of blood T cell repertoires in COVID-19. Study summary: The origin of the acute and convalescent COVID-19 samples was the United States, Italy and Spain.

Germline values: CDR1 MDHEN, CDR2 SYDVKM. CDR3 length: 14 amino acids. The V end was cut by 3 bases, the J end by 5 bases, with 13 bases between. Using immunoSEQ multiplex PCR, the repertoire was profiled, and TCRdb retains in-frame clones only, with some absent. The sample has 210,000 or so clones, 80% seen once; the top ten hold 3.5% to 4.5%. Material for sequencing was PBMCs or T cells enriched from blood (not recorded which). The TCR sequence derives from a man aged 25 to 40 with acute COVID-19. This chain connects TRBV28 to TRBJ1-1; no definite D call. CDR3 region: CASSFIGDRTEAFF. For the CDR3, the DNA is TGTGCCAGCAGTTTTATCGGGGATCGGACTGAAGCTTTCTTT.